This paragraph reports one TCR beta chain. What it binds is not known. Germline trimming cut 5 bases from V and 6 bases from J; bases unmatched to any gene: 10. The CDR3 contains 15 residues. Germline V gene data show CDR1 as ENHRY and CDR2 as SYGVKD. This specimen comes from a study of T cells in localized non-small cell lung cancer. The method was immunoSEQ multiplex PCR; TCRdb's version includes in-frame clones alone and lacks a portion of them. The table records over 40,000 clones, about 90% of them present only once. Broader study findings: Longer overall survival was linked to higher blood T cell density. Heterogeneity within the tumor remains possible, as just one region underwent sequencing.

The rearrangement uses TRBV10-3 and TRBJ2-1; 7 positions agree with TRBD1. Here the sequenced sample was peripheral blood, taken before any cancer treatment. The TCR comes from a female donor at least 60 years old with stage I squamous cell lung carcinoma. The CDR3 nucleotides are TGTGCCATCAGTTCATACACCGGGACAGCCAATGAGCAGTTCTTC. It translates to CAISSYTGTANEQFF.